The clone carrying this TCR beta chain was counted a single time. The germline V gene has CDR1 DFQATT and CDR2 SNEGSKA (reference sequence). V lost 3 bases and J lost 8; bases outside the gene matches: 12. The CDR3 covers 16 residues. This record belongs to a study of blood T cell repertoires in COVID-19. Original processing notes: Using reference gene primer amplification, nucleated cell counts were estimated. Libraries were prepared by immunoSEQ multiplex PCR; TCRdb keeps only in-frame clonotypes and omits some of them. V, J and clone size are taken as reported in that table, and D and trimming were inferred from the DNA itself. The sample holds approximately 220,000 clones, about 86% seen once.

The chain has TRBV20-1 and TRBJ1-5, with 11 bases fitting TRBD1. The sequenced sample was PBMCs or T cells enriched from blood (not recorded which). The TCR was taken from a woman aged 35 to 49 with acute COVID-19. Here the CDR3 reads CSASLGGQGAGEPQHF. The CDR3 region has the DNA TGCAGTGCTAGTTTGGGCGGACAGGGGGCCGGAGAGCCCCAGCATTTT.